A selection of T cell receptor beta chains follows, all from one sample in a study of blood T cell repertoires in COVID-19. Sequenced by immunoSEQ multiplex PCR; TCRdb stores in-frame clones only, minus some. The sample has 110,000 to 150,000 clones, around 83% seen once. Source material: peripheral blood. All receptors come from a woman aged 55-70 years with acute or convalescent COVID-19. Each CDR3 is given with its conserved first and last residue. The D gene is left open where the match is weak. Clone size is stated in some rows and not others, as once, few, many or a class when expanded.

clone size: NA; D gene: NA; V gene: TRBV18; CDR3 length: 16; J gene: TRBJ1-3; CDR3 protein: CASSPSHPPRGNTIYF; CDR3 DNA: TGTGCCAGCTCACCCTCACATCCCCCTCGCGGAAACACCATATATTTT
clone size: NA; D gene: NA; V gene: TRBV20-1; CDR3 length: 12; J gene: TRBJ2-7; CDR3 protein: CSASQFSYEQYF; CDR3 DNA: TGCAGTGCTAGTCAGTTTTCCTACGAGCAGTACTTC
clone size: once; D gene: NA; V gene: TRBV6-5; CDR3 length: 14; J gene: TRBJ2-3; CDR3 protein: CASSQQGRTDTQYF; CDR3 DNA: TGTGCCAGCAGTCAACAGGGACGCACAGATACGCAGTATTTT
clone size: NA; D gene: TRBD2; V gene: TRBV19; CDR3 length: 15; J gene: TRBJ2-1; CDR3 protein: CASSPAGGRGNEQFF; CDR3 DNA: TGTGCCAGTAGCCCAGCGGGGGGGCGGGGTAATGAGCAGTTCTTC
clone size: NA; D gene: NA; V gene: TRBV27; CDR3 length: 13; J gene: TRBJ1-2; CDR3 protein: CASSFRREGGYTF; CDR3 DNA: TGTGCCAGCAGTTTCCGCAGGGAGGGGGGCTACACCTTC
clone size: NA; D gene: TRBD1; V gene: TRBV7-2; CDR3 length: 14; J gene: TRBJ1-1; CDR3 protein: CASSLGQGWTEAFF; CDR3 DNA: TGTGCCAGCAGCTTGGGACAGGGGTGGACTGAAGCTTTCTTT
clone size: NA; D gene: TRBD1; V gene: TRBV27; CDR3 length: 15; J gene: TRBJ1-2; CDR3 protein: CASSLSGQGANGYTF; CDR3 DNA: TGTGCCAGCAGTTTATCGGGACAGGGGGCGAATGGCTACACCTTC
clone size: NA; D gene: TRBD1; V gene: TRBV10-2; CDR3 length: 15; J gene: TRBJ1-1; CDR3 protein: CASSYHRGRRTEAFF; CDR3 DNA: TGCGCCAGCAGTTACCACAGGGGGCGAAGAACTGAAGCTTTCTTT
clone size: NA; D gene: TRBD1; V gene: TRBV5-1; CDR3 length: 15; J gene: TRBJ2-5; CDR3 protein: CASSPGTGVGETQYF; CDR3 DNA: TGCGCCAGCAGCCCCGGGACAGGGGTGGGGGAGACCCAGTACTTC
clone size: NA; D gene: TRBD1; V gene: TRBV27; CDR3 length: 16; J gene: TRBJ2-7; CDR3 protein: CASSPQLRDRAYEQYF; CDR3 DNA: TGTGCCAGCAGTCCACAACTGAGGGACAGGGCCTACGAGCAGTACTTC
clone size: NA; D gene: NA; V gene: TRBV11-2; CDR3 length: 13; J gene: TRBJ2-5; CDR3 protein: CASSSGLGETQYF; CDR3 DNA: TGTGCCAGCAGCTCGGGTCTGGGAGAGACCCAGTACTTC
clone size: NA; D gene: NA; V gene: TRBV7-3; CDR3 length: 16; J gene: TRBJ1-1; CDR3 protein: CASSPQPDITNTEAFF; CDR3 DNA: TGTGCCAGCAGCCCGCAACCCGACATAACGAACACTGAAGCTTTCTTT
clone size: NA; D gene: NA; V gene: TRBV6-5; CDR3 length: 13; J gene: TRBJ1-2; CDR3 protein: CASSRRTVGGYTF; CDR3 DNA: TGTGCCAGCAGTCGTCGGACAGTGGGTGGCTACACCTTC
clone size: NA; D gene: TRBD1; V gene: TRBV29-1; CDR3 length: 13; J gene: TRBJ1-6; CDR3 protein: CSVRTGGNSPLHF; CDR3 DNA: TGCAGCGTCCGGACAGGGGGTAATTCACCCCTCCACTTT
clone size: NA; D gene: NA; V gene: TRBV5-4; CDR3 length: 13; J gene: TRBJ1-2; CDR3 protein: CASSGARVYGYTF; CDR3 DNA: TGTGCCAGCAGCGGGGCGCGAGTATATGGCTACACCTTC
clone size: NA; D gene: NA; V gene: TRBV25-1; CDR3 length: 15; J gene: TRBJ2-2; CDR3 protein: CASSVEGVNTGELFF; CDR3 DNA: TGTGCCAGCAGTGTTGAAGGGGTAAACACCGGGGAGCTGTTTTTT
clone size: NA; D gene: NA; V gene: TRBV5-1; CDR3 length: 16; J gene: TRBJ1-4; CDR3 protein: CASSSAPRGAGEKLFF; CDR3 DNA: TGCGCCAGCAGCTCCGCTCCTCGGGGGGCAGGGGAAAAACTGTTTTTT
clone size: NA; D gene: NA; V gene: TRBV11-3; CDR3 length: 17; J gene: TRBJ2-1; CDR3 protein: CASSLGLRGIFYNEQFF; CDR3 DNA: TGTGCCAGCAGCTTAGGTCTACGGGGGATATTTTACAATGAGCAGTTCTTC